A selection of T cell receptor beta chains follows, all from one sample in a study of beta chain features in type 1 diabetes. Repertoires were generated with immunoSEQ multiplex PCR, while TCRdb's copy carries only in-frame clones and drops some. The table has over 40,000 clones, 50% seen once. Sequencing was carried out using stem cell memory CD4+ T cells from blood. The receptors were sampled from a woman aged 25 to 45 in good health. Both conserved end residues are part of each CDR3. A D gene is named only where the DNA matches it firmly. Size is omitted from some rows. Given values are once, few, many or a class for expanded clones.

once,TRBV7-3,TRBJ1-1,.,CASSLRRAGEDEAFF,TGTGCCAGCAGCTTAAGGAGGGCAGGCGAAGATGAAGCTTTCTTT
.,TRBV28,TRBJ2-3,.,CASSPPWIAGTDTQYF,TGTGCCAGCAGCCCCCCTTGGATAGCGGGCACAGATACGCAGTATTTT
.,TRBV29-1,TRBJ2-3,TRBD2,CSVGASGSAYF,TGCAGCGTTGGTGCTAGCGGGAGCGCGTATTTT
.,TRBV18,TRBJ2-7,TRBD1,CASSPQSTGGDEQYF,TGTGCCAGCTCACCCCAATCCACAGGGGGCGACGAGCAGTACTTC
few,TRBV28,TRBJ1-2,.,CASNEQGNYGYTF,TGTGCCAGCAACGAACAGGGAAACTATGGCTACACCTTC
.,TRBV10-3,TRBJ1-5,.,CATARADNQPQHF,TGTGCCACCGCGAGGGCGGACAATCAGCCCCAGCATTTT
.,TRBV4-1,TRBJ2-7,.,CASSQGSQVSNSYEQYF,TGCGCCAGCAGCCAAGGGTCCCAGGTATCGAACTCCTACGAGCAGTACTTC
.,TRBV14,TRBJ2-5,.,CASSQDSGVISGTQYF,TGTGCCAGCAGCCAAGATTCAGGGGTCATCTCCGGGACCCAGTACTTC
few,TRBV19,TRBJ2-3,.,CASRPTGTQIKDTQYF,TGTGCCAGTAGACCGACCGGGACACAGATCAAAGATACGCAGTATTTT
few,TRBV30,TRBJ2-1,TRBD2,CAWRHFGSGAITSNEQFF,TGTGCCTGGAGACACTTTGGTAGCGGGGCCATCACTTCCAATGAGCAGTTCTTC
.,TRBV18,TRBJ2-5,.,CASSGETQYF,TGTGCCAGCTCCGGAGAGACCCAGTACTTC
few,TRBV28,TRBJ1-2,TRBD1,CASNPGAGGAFLDGYTF,TGTGCCAGCAACCCCGGGGCAGGGGGCGCGTTCTTGGATGGCTACACCTTC
.,TRBV4-3,TRBJ2-1,TRBD2,CASSQDRALAGVEGYNEQFF,TGCGCCAGCAGCCAAGACCGGGCACTAGCGGGAGTGGAGGGGTACAATGAGCAGTTCTTC
.,TRBV5-1,TRBJ2-3,TRBD2,CASSLPSGGTDTQYF,TGCGCCAGCAGCTTGCCCAGCGGGGGCACAGATACGCAGTATTTT
.,TRBV25-1,TRBJ2-2,.,CASSESQGYTGELFF,TGTGCCAGCAGTGAATCCCAGGGGTACACCGGGGAGCTGTTTTTT
few,TRBV10-3,TRBJ2-1,TRBD2,CAIRTSEGNEQFF,TGTGCCATCAGGACTAGCGAAGGGAATGAGCAGTTCTTC
.,TRBV6-5,TRBJ2-7,.,CASSYRDSYEQYF,TGTGCCAGCAGTTACCGGGACTCCTACGAGCAGTACTTC
few,TRBV5-6,TRBJ2-5,.,CASSLGWPFVETQYF,TGTGCCAGCAGCTTGGGGTGGCCCTTTGTGGAGACCCAGTACTTC
few,TRBV7-2,TRBJ2-1,TRBD2,CASSLNSGGHEQFF,TGTGCCAGCAGCTTAAATTCGGGAGGACATGAGCAGTTCTTC
.,TRBV5-4,TRBJ1-1,TRBD1,CASSDRTGGDTEAFF,TGTGCCAGCAGCGACCGGACAGGGGGCGACACTGAAGCTTTCTTT
.,TRBV7-9,TRBJ2-5,.,CASSYGRVETQYF,TGTGCCAGCAGCTACGGCAGGGTAGAGACCCAGTACTTC
.,TRBV7-9,TRBJ2-7,TRBD1,CASSSWTGASEQYF,TGTGCCAGCAGCTCCTGGACAGGGGCGTCCGAGCAGTACTTC
.,TRBV7-2,TRBJ2-3,TRBD1,CASSGGTGGDTQYF,TGTGCCAGCAGCGGCGGGACAGGCGGAGATACGCAGTATTTT
few,TRBV7-2,TRBJ2-5,TRBD2,CASSLVAGGLETQYF,TGTGCCAGCAGCTTAGTGGCGGGAGGGTTGGAGACCCAGTACTTC
once,TRBV28,TRBJ2-7,TRBD2,CASSVLVSGSSYEQYF,TGTGCCAGCAGTGTGCTAGTTAGCGGGAGTTCCTACGAGCAGTACTTC
.,TRBV5-4,TRBJ2-1,TRBD2,CASSPDSGRTVNEQFF,TGTGCCAGCAGCCCCGATAGCGGGAGGACTGTCAATGAGCAGTTCTTC
once,TRBV5-1,TRBJ1-6,TRBD1,CASSLTWDSQPLHF,TGCGCCAGCAGCTTGACCTGGGACAGTCAACCCCTCCACTTT
few,TRBV9,TRBJ2-5,TRBD1,CASSAGQDQETQYF,TGTGCCAGCAGCGCCGGACAGGACCAAGAGACCCAGTACTTC
.,TRBV7-3,TRBJ2-3,TRBD2,CASSSPGLAGGTDTQYF,TGTGCCAGCAGCTCGCCGGGACTAGCGGGAGGCACAGATACGCAGTATTTT
few,TRBV7-2,TRBJ2-1,.,CASSFRYASSYNEQFF,TGTGCCAGCAGCTTTAGGTATGCTAGCTCCTACAATGAGCAGTTCTTC
few,TRBV9,TRBJ1-1,.,CASSPRTDTEAFF,TGTGCCAGCAGCCCCCGGACAGACACTGAAGCTTTCTTT
.,TRBV7-2,TRBJ2-7,.,CASSLAPGLGYEQYF,TGTGCCAGCAGCTTAGCACCAGGGTTAGGCTACGAGCAGTACTTC
.,TRBV18,TRBJ2-5,TRBD1,CASSPPGTGMETQYF,TGTGCCAGCTCACCACCAGGGACAGGGATGGAGACCCAGTACTTC
.,TRBV5-8,TRBJ2-1,TRBD2,CASSLLGLAQFF,TGTGCCAGCAGCTTGTTGGGACTAGCTCAGTTCTTC
.,TRBV11-2,TRBJ2-2,.,CASSLGQLTGELFF,TGTGCCAGCAGCTTGGGCCAGCTGACCGGGGAGCTGTTTTTT
.,TRBV30,TRBJ1-5,TRBD1,CAWSVGQGVEPQHF,TGTGCCTGGAGTGTAGGACAGGGTGTAGAGCCCCAGCATTTT
few,TRBV30,TRBJ2-1,TRBD1,CAWSVGDRGSYNEQFF,TGTGCCTGGAGTGTGGGGGACAGGGGCTCCTACAATGAGCAGTTCTTC
.,TRBV7-3,TRBJ2-2,.,CASSLTRIAAGSGELFF,TGTGCCAGCAGCTTAACGAGGATAGCGGCAGGCAGCGGGGAGCTGTTTTTT
.,TRBV30,TRBJ2-3,.,CAWSVRRGFVTGTQYF,TGTGCCTGGAGTGTACGTCGAGGGTTTGTAACGGGTACGCAGTATTTT
few,TRBV7-9,TRBJ2-1,.,CASSSPAGLVYNEQFF,TGTGCCAGCAGCTCCCCAGCGGGTTTAGTCTACAATGAGCAGTTCTTC
.,TRBV7-3,TRBJ2-1,.,CASSLRGHEQFF,TGTGCCAGCAGCTTACGAGGGCATGAGCAGTTCTTC
.,TRBV19,TRBJ2-7,TRBD1,CASSLRTGTTEQYF,TGTGCCAGTAGTCTTCGGACAGGGACCACCGAGCAGTACTTC
few,TRBV29-1,TRBJ2-1,TRBD2,CSVRELAVIYNEQFF,TGCAGCGTTCGTGAACTAGCGGTCATCTACAATGAGCAGTTCTTC
.,TRBV7-9,TRBJ2-2,.,CASSLWGVANTGELFF,TGTGCCAGCAGCTTATGGGGGGTTGCGAACACCGGGGAGCTGTTTTTT
few,TRBV4-2,TRBJ2-3,.,CASSQFPGSNTDTQYF,TGTGCCAGCAGCCAATTTCCGGGAAGTAACACAGATACGCAGTATTTT